Below are 16 T cell receptor beta chains sequenced from a single sample in a study of cytomegalovirus exposure and HLA in healthy donors. The PCR used 60 Vbeta and 13 Jbeta primers. The repertoire was sequenced with immunoSEQ multiplex PCR; TCRdb's copy has only in-frame clones and lacks some. The table shows fewer than 150,000 clones, with around 73% occurring only once. Material: PBMCs. The source of these receptors is a human donor in good health.

This chain's CDR3 is CASSLRVSPLHF. In DNA form, the CDR3 reads TGTGCCAGCAGTCTTCGGGTCTCACCCCTCCACTTT. This chain links TRBV2 with TRBJ1-6; D gene uncertain. CDR3 length equals 12 residues. The ends were cut back, 5 bases at V and 10 bases at J, with 9 bases in the middle. Germline lookup yields CDR1 SNHLY and CDR2 FYNNEI.

This clone was seen only a few times. This rearrangement joins TRBV27 to TRBJ1-1; weak D call: TRBD1 (5 bases). This CDR3 contains 13 residues. In germline, CDR1 is MNHEY, CDR2 SMNVEV (reference sequence). V was shortened by 8 bases and J by 5 bases, with 15 bases between the two germline ends. CDR3 DNA: TGTGCCAGCCGAGGAAGGGGCTGGACTGAAGCTTTCTTT. It codes for CASRGRGWTEAFF.

The chain carries TRBV29-1 and TRBJ1-4; 8 nucleotides agree with TRBD1. V lost 6 bases to trimming and J lost 7 bases; unmatched junction nucleotides: 7. CDR1 is SQVTM, CDR2 ANQGSEA, per germline. This CDR3 has 13 amino acids. The CDR3 spells CSVAGTGSEKLFF. As DNA, the CDR3 is TGCAGCGTGGCCGGGACAGGATCTGAAAAACTGTTTTTT.

The V call is TRBV7-9, the J call TRBJ2-2, with D possibly TRBD2 on 5 matching bases. The CDR3 covers 16 residues. Trimming cost V 0 bases and J 1 base, with 9 bases left between them. CDR1 and CDR2 (germline): SEHNR, FQNEAQ (reference sequence). The CDR3 nucleotides are TGTGCCAGCAGCTTAGCGTCTAGCAGGAACACCGGGGAGCTGTTTTTT. Its protein product is CASSLASSRNTGELFF.

V is TRBV11-2 and J is TRBJ2-4; maybe TRBD1 (6 bases). CDR1 and CDR2 from the germline V gene are SGHAT and FQNNGV. Trimming removed 5 bases from V and 0 bases from J, with 17 bases in between. CDR3 size: 17 residues. CDR3: CASSPPANRAAKNIQYF. Written as DNA, the CDR3 is TGTGCCAGCAGCCCCCCCGCGAACAGGGCAGCCAAAAACATTCAGTACTTC.

J is TRBJ2-7 and V is TRBV7-9; TRBD1 is a possible D gene (6 bases). This CDR3 is built from 16 residues. The V gene's germline CDR1 is SEHNR and CDR2 FQNEAQ (reference sequence). V lost 1 base and J lost 2, with 15 bases in between. CDR3 nucleotides: TGTGCCAGCAGCTTAGTTCAGGGGCGCAGGGCCTACGAGCAGTACTTC. It codes for CASSLVQGRRAYEQYF.

The chain joins TRBV10-1 to TRBJ2-7; TRBD2 matches at 10 bases. The CDR3 is 15 amino acids. V was clipped by 2 bases and J by 6 bases; unmatched bases: 7. CDR1 is WNHNN, CDR2 SYGVQD, per germline (reference sequence). The CDR3 reads CASSETASGSVEQYF. The CDR3 region has the DNA TGCGCCAGCAGTGAGACGGCTAGCGGGAGTGTCGAGCAGTACTTC.

This clone is a singleton in its sample. Written as DNA, the CDR3 is TGTGCCAGCACCACGGTGGTGAGCGGGGTCTACGAGCAGTACTTC. Translating gives CASTTVVSGVYEQYF. This chain links TRBV11-2 with TRBJ2-7; 7 positions match TRBD2. Germline values: CDR1 SGHAT, CDR2 FQNNGV. CDR3 length: 15 amino acids. V shed 7 bases and J 3 bases; nucleotides not matched to a gene: 12.

The chain joins TRBV11-3 to TRBJ2-5, with D unresolved. V lost 1 base and J lost 5, with 11 bases in between. The CDR3 sequence is 14 residues long. Germline-derived CDR1 and CDR2 are SGHNT and YENEEA. This CDR3 is CASSLALPGETQYF. DNA for the CDR3: TGTGCCAGCAGCTTAGCCCTCCCCGGGGAGACCCAGTACTTC.

This clone was counted only a few times. V and J are TRBV6-1 and TRBJ2-3, with 9 bases that match TRBD2. Germline trimming cut 4 bases from V and 4 bases from J; bases unmatched to any gene: 6. The germline V gene encodes CDR1 MNHNS and CDR2 SASEGT. The CDR3 has 15 residues. The CDR3 nucleotides are TGTGCCAGCAGTGGTGGGACTAGCAGCGCAGATACGCAGTATTTT. Amino acids: CASSGGTSSADTQYF.

V gene TRBV2 combines with J gene TRBJ1-1, with TRBD1 matching over 8 bases. The CDR3 extends over 14 amino acids. V shed 1 base and J 3 bases; nucleotides not matched to a gene: 1. Germline V gene sequence: CDR1 SNHLY, CDR2 FYNNEI. The CDR3 sequence: CASSEVQGDTEAFF. In DNA form, the CDR3 reads TGTGCCAGCAGTGAAGTACAGGGGGACACTGAAGCTTTCTTT.

This clone was seen a single time. The V and J genes are TRBV7-9 and TRBJ1-4; no reliable D call. Trimming shortened V by 5 bases and J by 8 bases, and 18 bases separated the two germline ends. Germline CDR1 reads SEHNR; CDR2 reads FQNEAQ (reference sequence). CDR3 size: 15 residues. The CDR3 coding sequence is TGTGCCAGCAGCCCGGGAGCGCTAACCCTCGAAAAACTGTTTTTT. Translated: CASSPGALTLEKLFF.

The chain combines TRBV2 with TRBJ2-5; no firm D call. V was cut by 1 base and J by 1 base, with 7 bases left in between. Germline V lookup: CDR1 SNHLY, CDR2 FYNNEI. The CDR3 runs to 14 residues. Written as DNA, the CDR3 is TGTGCCAGCAGTGAAGATCGACTCCAAGAGACCCAGTACTTC. This gives the protein CASSEDRLQETQYF.

The J gene is TRBJ1-1, the V gene TRBV5-1; 9 bases are shared with TRBD1. Germline values: CDR1 SGHRS, CDR2 YFSETQ. The V gene end was trimmed by 3 bases and the J gene end by 4 bases; junction bases not matched to a gene: 4. This CDR3 spans 14 amino acids. CDR3 amino acids: CASSSGTGLTEAFF. The DNA of the CDR3 is TGCGCCAGCAGCTCCGGGACAGGGCTCACTGAAGCTTTCTTT.

This clone has more than one count but fewer than ten. The genes are TRBV11-3 and TRBJ2-5, with D possibly TRBD1 on 8 matching bases. V was cut by 5 bases and J by 2 bases, with 12 bases left in between. Germline CDR1 reads SGHNT; CDR2 reads YENEEA. The CDR3 is made up of 14 amino acids. The CDR3 protein is CASSNRGGQETQYF. The CDR3 DNA follows: TGTGCCAGCAGCAACAGGGGGGGACAAGAGACCCAGTACTTC.

A note on this clone: Other nucleotide sequences from this sample produce the same CDR3. The gene calls are TRBV5-1 and TRBJ1-2; D perhaps matches TRBD1 (5 bases). Trimming took off 1 base at V and 5 bases at J, with 15 bases between the two ends. Germline CDR1 SGHRS, CDR2 YFSETQ. CDR3 length: 15 residues. The CDR3 nucleotides are TGCGCCAGCAGCTTGCGCCCACAGGAGGGTTATGGCTACACCTTC. Translation: CASSLRPQEGYGYTF.